This TCR beta chain stems from a study of sequential checkpoint blockade in melanoma. Study in general: Maintenance nivolumab came after either treatment sequence.

In its sample, this clone was seen once. Looked up from germline, CDR1 is SGHRS and CDR2 is YFSETQ. This CDR3 has 14 amino acids. The V gene end was trimmed by 9 bases and the J gene end by 0 bases; junction bases not matched to a gene: 5. Data came from immunoSEQ multiplex PCR; TCRdb stores just in-frame clones and leaves some out. The sample records some 18,000 clones, about 80% being singletons. Sample treatment: randomized to nivolumab then ipilimumab (arm A) or the reverse (arm B). No patient had prior DNA-damaging chemotherapy. Sorted cells were live CD3+CD8+, lacking CD19 and CD56, from PBMCs. The receptor was derived from a human donor with melanoma. This specimen was CD8+ T cells sorted from blood (inferred from file names), taken from a patient given nivolumab and ipilimumab in sequence. The rearrangement joins TRBV5-1 to TRBJ2-7, with TRBD2 matching over 11 bases. As DNA, the CDR3 is TGCGCCAACCGTAGCGGGAGGGCCTCCTACGAGCAGTACTTC. Translated: CANRSGRASYEQYF.